This T cell receptor beta chain was sequenced in a study of identifying expanded T cells in peripheral blood. During the collection period, no donor immune events like infections were recorded. The V gene's germline CDR1 is LNHDA and CDR2 SQIVND (reference sequence). The CDR3 length is 16 residues. V gave up 7 bases and J gave up 1 base; unmatched junction bases: 7. Profiled with immunoSEQ multiplex PCR; TCRdb holds only in-frame clones, not every one. The sample has about 94,000 clones, over 75% seen once. The receptor was isolated from a person aged 18 to 70 in good health. The chain links TRBV19 to TRBJ2-2; 9 bases are shared with TRBD2. What was sequenced was blood. This CDR3 is CASKWREGLNTGELFF. For the CDR3, the DNA is TGTGCCAGTAAATGGCGGGAGGGACTGAACACCGGGGAGCTGTTTTTT.